This TCR beta chain was found in a study of blood T cell repertoires in COVID-19. The method was immunoSEQ multiplex PCR; TCRdb's version includes in-frame clones alone and lacks a portion of them. The sample lists tens of thousands of clones, around four fifths occurring once. Germline CDR1 is SGDLS and CDR2 is YYNGEE. The CDR3 consists of 16 residues. Unmatched junction bases numbered 3, after V lost 3 bases and J lost 0 bases. Sequencing used peripheral blood. This clonotype was obtained from a human donor in a cohort sampled during active COVID-19. The V and J genes are TRBV9 and TRBJ1-5; 10 bases agree with TRBD1. The CDR3 region is CASSAGTGDSNQPQHF. The CDR3, as DNA: TGTGCCAGCAGCGCCGGGACAGGGGATAGCAATCAGCCCCAGCATTTT.